This T cell receptor beta chain was identified in a study of shared clonotypes between healthy human individuals. In the study overall: Three CD4 naive, three CD4 memory, two CD8 naive and one CD8 memory plate were used per donor.

This clone has a single count. As yet, its antigen is unknown. General study findings and limits: Tissue TCR repertoires likely differ from these blood-only repertoires. It was expected that sequencing depth would affect clonotype sharing among donors.

TCRdb's table, derived via immunoSEQ multiplex PCR, lists solely in-frame clones and lacks some. This sample has hundreds of thousands of clones; about 95% occur once, and the top ten carry under 0.06%. The CDR3 covers 15 residues. After removal of 0 bases from V and 4 bases from J, the junction contained 2 bases not matched to a gene. Per the germline V gene, CDR1 is SGHRS and CDR2 is YFSETQ. V gene TRBV5-1 combines with J gene TRBJ1-1; 11 bases agree with TRBD1. This clonotype was obtained from a woman aged 30 to 39 in good health. The sequencing input was naive CD4+ T cells sorted from blood. Subset of the sample: CD45RA+ positively selected. In DNA form, the CDR3 reads TGCGCCAGCAGCTTGGCCGGACAGGGGGCCACTGAAGCTTTCTTT. Translating gives CASSLAGQGATEAFF.